Below, 24 T cell receptor beta chains from the same sample are listed, as sequenced in a study of T cell responses to AZD1222 COVID-19 vaccine. TCRdb's copy holds only in-frame clones and misses some; the assay was immunoSEQ multiplex PCR. The sample consists of around 120,000 clones, roughly 90% of them appearing once. Material: peripheral blood, obtained on day 0 of AZD1222 vaccination. The receptors were sampled from an adult in good health.

The chain uses TRBV6-5 and TRBJ2-2; D might be TRBD2 (6 bases). Trimming removed 6 bases at V and 5 bases at J, with 16 bases between. This CDR3 contains 15 residues. Germline CDR1 is MNHEY and CDR2 is SVGAGI. CDR3: CASSLGGGPTGELFF. In DNA, the CDR3 is TGTGCCAGCAGCCTTGGGGGAGGCCCTACCGGGGAGCTGTTTTTT.

This rearrangement joins TRBV20-1 to TRBJ1-5; D not certain. CDR3 length: 11 residues. From germline, CDR1 is DFQATT and CDR2 SNEGSKA (reference sequence). Trimming took off 3 bases at V and 4 bases at J, with 4 bases between the two ends. The CDR3 DNA reads as TGCAGTGCTAGTGGAAATCAGCCCCAGCATTTT. Its translation: CSASGNQPQHF.

This clone appeared a few times. The chain uses TRBV11-3 and TRBJ2-3; D is uncertain. V lost 5 bases to trimming and J lost 7 bases, with 10 bases between them. The CDR3 length is 12 residues. Germline lookup yields CDR1 SGHNT and CDR2 YENEEA. CDR3 loop: CASSEGRHTQYF. The CDR3 nucleotides are TGTGCCAGCAGCGAAGGTCGGCATACGCAGTATTTT.

The rearrangement links TRBV7-9 to TRBJ1-1; no firm D call. The germline V gene has CDR1 SEHNR and CDR2 FQNEAQ (reference sequence). V was pared by 0 bases and J by 0 bases, with 5 bases between. The CDR3 runs 14 residues. The CDR3 DNA follows: TGTGCCAGCAGCTTAGCATTGGTGAACACTGAAGCTTTCTTT. This gives the protein CASSLALVNTEAFF. The full variable domain, with the rest looked up from reference TRBV7-9 and TRBJ1-1, is DTGVSQNPRHKITKRGQNVTFRCDPISEHNRLYWYRQTLGQGPEFLTYFQNEAQLEKSRLLSDRFSAERPKGSFSTLEIQRTEQGDSAMYLCASSLALVNTEAFFGQGTRLTVV.

CDR3 sequence: CASSIGLDTVQPQHF. The CDR3 DNA follows: TGTGCCAGTAGTATAGGTCTGGACACCGTTCAGCCCCAGCATTTT. The chain uses TRBV19 and TRBJ1-5; D perhaps matches TRBD1 (5 bases). Germline lookup yields CDR1 LNHDA and CDR2 SQIVND (reference sequence). Trimming removed 1 base from V and 6 bases from J, with 13 bases in between. This CDR3 has 15 amino acids.

The V call is TRBV6-5, the J call TRBJ2-4, with a weak D call TRBD2 (6 bases). Germline CDR1 reads MNHEY; CDR2 reads SVGAGI. V shed 0 bases and J shed 4 bases, with 13 bases lying between them. The length of the CDR3 is 16 residues. Here the CDR3 DNA reads TGTGCCAGCAGTTACTCGCTAGCGACCTCAAAAAACATTCAGTACTTC. Translation gives CASSYSLATSKNIQYF.

The V gene is TRBV27, the J gene TRBJ2-2; 8 nucleotides agree with TRBD1. Per germline, CDR1 MNHEY and CDR2 SMNVEV (reference sequence). V gave up 5 bases and J gave up 4 bases; unmatched junction bases: 6. The CDR3 is made up of 15 amino acids. The CDR3 protein is CASSGKDRGTGELFF. The CDR3 nucleotides read TGTGCCAGCAGTGGAAAAGACAGGGGCACCGGGGAGCTGTTTTTT.

V usage is TRBV15 and J usage is TRBJ2-7; TRBD2 aligns across 13 bases. The V gene's germline CDR1 is LNHNV and CDR2 YYDKDF (reference sequence). V lost 4 bases and J lost 2; bases outside the gene matches: 2. The CDR3 extends over 15 amino acids. CDR3 nucleotide sequence: TGTGCCACCAGCATTGGGACTAGCGGGACCTACGAGCAGTACTTC. Protein product: CATSIGTSGTYEQYF.

The CDR3 sequence is CASSGGFMGTGELFF. The CDR3 DNA is TGTGCCAGCAGTGGCGGGTTTATGGGCACCGGGGAGCTGTTTTTT. This chain joins TRBV19 and TRBJ2-2, with D possibly matching TRBD2 (5 bases). The CDR3 spans 15 residues. V lost 9 bases and J lost 4, with 18 bases in between. The germline V gene has CDR1 LNHDA and CDR2 SQIVND (reference sequence).

The J gene is TRBJ1-5, the V gene TRBV7-9; no definite D call. V gave up 1 base and J gave up 6 bases, with 10 bases separating them. The CDR3 consists of 14 residues. Germline lookup yields CDR1 SEHNR and CDR2 FQNEAQ (reference sequence). The CDR3 region has the DNA TGTGCCAGCAGCTTAGGAGGGTATTCTCAGCCCCAGCATTTT. This translates into CASSLGGYSQPQHF. The full variable domain, rest sourced from reference TRBV7-9 and TRBJ1-5, is DTGVSQNPRHKITKRGQNVTFRCDPISEHNRLYWYRQTLGQGPEFLTYFQNEAQLEKSRLLSDRFSAERPKGSFSTLEIQRTEQGDSAMYLCASSLGGYSQPQHFGDGTRLSIL.

This clone was seen once. The chain links TRBV9 to TRBJ1-3; possible D gene TRBD1, 5 bases. Germline loops: CDR1 SGDLS, CDR2 YYNGEE. V gave up 4 bases and J gave up 1 base, with 15 bases separating them. The CDR3 totals 16 residues. Here the CDR3 reads CASSPRPGLSGNTIYF. The CDR3 coding sequence is TGTGCCAGCAGCCCCCGTCCAGGGTTATCTGGAAACACCATATATTTT. The full variable domain, completed using reference TRBV9 and TRBJ1-3, is DSGVTQTPKHLITATGQRVTLRCSPRSGDLSVYWYQQSLDQGLQFLIQYYNGEERAKGNILERFSAQQFPDLHSELNLSSLELGDSALYFCASSPRPGLSGNTIYFGEGSWLTVV.

This rearrangement joins TRBV30 to TRBJ1-1; the D gene is possibly TRBD1 (5 bases). Germline assignment: CDR1 GTSNPN and CDR2 SVGIG (reference sequence). This CDR3 contains 11 residues. V lost 3 bases and J lost 5, with 7 bases in between. In nucleotides, the CDR3 is TGTGCCTGGAGGGGGGGGACTGAAGCTTTCTTT. It encodes CAWRGGTEAFF.

The table lists this clone with a count of one. The V and J genes are TRBV7-2 and TRBJ2-1, with 8 bases lining up with TRBD2. This CDR3 has 15 residues. The junction had 10 bases not matched to a gene; V was cut back by 6 bases and J by 6 bases. Germline values: CDR1 SGHTA, CDR2 FQGNSA. The CDR3 here is CASRTGLALANEQFF. CDR3 DNA: TGTGCCAGCAGAACCGGACTAGCCCTGGCCAATGAGCAGTTCTTC.

CDR3 protein: CASWAGGATGANVLTF. DNA for the CDR3: TGTGCCAGCTGGGCCGGGGGTGCTACTGGGGCCAACGTCCTGACTTTC. The chain joins TRBV2 to TRBJ2-6; the D gene is possibly TRBD2 (6 bases). The CDR3 extends over 16 amino acids. Germline CDR1 is SNHLY and CDR2 is FYNNEI. V was cut by 8 bases and J by 2 bases, with 16 bases left in between.

V usage is TRBV12-3 or TRBV12-4 and J usage is TRBJ2-2; no clear D gene. This CDR3 region has 12 residues. V lost 6 bases and J 5 bases, leaving 7 bases between the germline ends. The CDR3 sequence is CASRKGTGELFF. The CDR3 DNA reads as TGTGCCAGCAGGAAGGGTACCGGGGAGCTGTTTTTT.

This clone was seen more than once but under ten times. This rearrangement joins TRBV10-3 to TRBJ2-1; no clear D gene. The germline V gene encodes CDR1 ENHRY and CDR2 SYGVKD. Trimming left V 0 bases short and J 4 bases short, with 10 bases between. The CDR3 is 15 residues long. The CDR3 loop reads CAISESIMGYNEQFF. CDR3 sequence (DNA): TGTGCCATCAGTGAGTCGATAATGGGGTACAATGAGCAGTTCTTC.

This clone was counted once. The gene calls are TRBV5-1 and TRBJ1-1; D gene uncertain. V lost 3 bases, J lost 1 base, and 7 bases lay in between. The germline V gene has CDR1 SGHRS and CDR2 YFSETQ. This CDR3 spans 13 amino acids. The CDR3, as DNA: TGCGCCAGCAGCTATAACCAGAACACTGAAGCTTTCTTT. It specifies CASSYNQNTEAFF. Full variable domain (rest looked up from reference TRBV5-1 and TRBJ1-1): KAGVTQTPRYLIKTRGQQVTLSCSPISGHRSVSWYQQTPGQGLQFLFEYFSETQRNKGNFPGRFSGRQFSNSRSEMNVSTLELGDSALYLCASSYNQNTEAFFGQGTRLTVV.

V gene TRBV4-1 combines with J gene TRBJ1-3; TRBD1 aligns across 12 bases. CDR3 length: 18 amino acids. CDR1 is MGHRA and CDR2 is YSYEKL in the germline V gene. J lost 4 bases, V lost 2 bases, and 9 bases had no gene match. CDR3 amino acids: CASSQPPGQGAQGNTIYF. The CDR3 region has the DNA TGCGCCAGCAGCCAACCTCCGGGACAGGGGGCGCAAGGAAACACCATATATTTT.

The chain couples TRBV5-4 to TRBJ1-1, with D possibly being TRBD1 (6 bases). The CDR3 is 14 amino acids. Trimming removed 3 bases at V and 2 bases at J, with 11 bases between. Germline V gene lookup returns CDR1 SGHNT and CDR2 YYREEE (reference sequence). The CDR3 reads CASSSGALNTEAFF. CDR3 sequence (DNA): TGTGCCAGCAGCTCGGGGGCCCTTAACACTGAAGCTTTCTTT.

CDR3 sequence reads: CASSFTGDTEAFF. The DNA for the CDR3 is TGTGCCAGTAGTTTCACAGGGGACACTGAAGCTTTCTTT. The rearrangement links TRBV19 to TRBJ1-1; 7 bases line up with TRBD1. V lost 5 bases to trimming and J lost 3 bases; unmatched junction nucleotides: 3. From germline, CDR1 is LNHDA and CDR2 SQIVND (reference sequence). The CDR3 has 13 amino acids.

A few counts support this clone. The V gene is TRBV2, the J gene TRBJ1-5; TRBD1 matches at 8 bases. Unmatched junction bases numbered 10, after V lost 3 bases and J lost 9 bases. This CDR3 contains 15 residues. Germline lookup yields CDR1 SNHLY and CDR2 FYNNEI. CDR3 residues: CASSESPDRAVPQHF. As DNA, the CDR3 is TGTGCCAGCAGTGAGAGTCCGGACAGGGCCGTGCCCCAGCATTTT.

This chain uses TRBV18 with TRBJ2-3; 9 bases line up with TRBD2. V trimming: 4 bases; J trimming: 4 bases; junction bases outside the gene matches: 12. This CDR3 has 17 residues. Germline CDR1 and CDR2: KGHSH and LQKENI. CDR3 in DNA: TGTGCCAGCTCACGAGAAGGACGCGGGAGGGGGGCAGATACGCAGTATTTT. Its protein product is CASSREGRGRGADTQYF. Drawing the rest from reference TRBV18 and TRBJ2-3, the complete variable domain is NAGVMQNPRHLVRRRGQEARLRCSPMKGHSHVYWYRQLPEEGLKFMVYLQKENIIDESGMPKERFSAEFPKEGPSILRIQQVVRGDSAAYFCASSREGRGRGADTQYFGPGTRLTVL.

The genes are TRBV19 and TRBJ2-1, with TRBD2 identical over 7 bases. CDR1 and CDR2 (germline): LNHDA, SQIVND (reference sequence). Losses at the gene ends were 5 bases for V and 3 bases for J; bases not matched to a gene: 4. This CDR3 region has 14 residues. CDR3 protein: CASSQLANYNEQFF. The CDR3, as DNA: TGTGCCAGTAGTCAACTAGCGAACTACAATGAGCAGTTCTTC.

This chain connects TRBV19 to TRBJ2-2, with D perhaps TRBD1 or TRBD2 (5 bases each). Between the trimmed V and J ends, which lost 7 bases and 1 base, there was a span of 10 bases. The CDR3 contains 14 residues. The germline V gene has CDR1 LNHDA and CDR2 SQIVND (reference sequence). CDR3: CASTPGGNTGELFF. The CDR3 DNA reads as TGTGCCAGTACCCCTGGGGGGAACACCGGGGAGCTGTTTTTT.